This T cell receptor beta chain was sequenced in a study of blood T cell repertoires in COVID-19. Study-level information: Acute-phase and convalescent COVID-19 samples originated in the United States, Italy and Spain.

J was trimmed by 6 bases and V by 7 bases; bases with no gene match: 8. This CDR3 is 14 amino acids long. CDR1 is MNHEY, CDR2 SVGAGI, per germline. Some clones are missing from TCRdb's copy, which holds only in-frame ones; the method was immunoSEQ multiplex PCR. This sample has tens of thousands of clones; around 85% occur once, and the top ten carry 5% to 6.5%. The sequence derives from a man aged 65 to 79 with acute or convalescent COVID-19. The sequenced sample consisted of peripheral blood. The rearrangement joins TRBV6-5 to TRBJ1-5, with 8 bases lining up with TRBD1. The CDR3 loop is CASNPGGVGQPQHF. DNA of the CDR3: TGTGCCAGCAATCCAGGGGGCGTTGGTCAGCCCCAGCATTTT.